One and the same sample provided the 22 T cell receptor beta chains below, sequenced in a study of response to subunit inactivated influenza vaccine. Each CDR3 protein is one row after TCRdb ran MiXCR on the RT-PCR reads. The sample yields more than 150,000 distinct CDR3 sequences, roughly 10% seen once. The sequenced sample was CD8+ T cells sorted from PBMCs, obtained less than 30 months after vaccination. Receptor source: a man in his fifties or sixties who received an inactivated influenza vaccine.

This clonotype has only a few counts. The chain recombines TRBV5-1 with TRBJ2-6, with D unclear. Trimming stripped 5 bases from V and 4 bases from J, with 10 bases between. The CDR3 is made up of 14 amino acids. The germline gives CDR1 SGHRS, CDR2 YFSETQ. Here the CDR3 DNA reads TGCGCCAGCAGAAATGGAGAAGGGGCCAACGTCCTGACTTTC. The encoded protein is CASRNGEGANVLTF.

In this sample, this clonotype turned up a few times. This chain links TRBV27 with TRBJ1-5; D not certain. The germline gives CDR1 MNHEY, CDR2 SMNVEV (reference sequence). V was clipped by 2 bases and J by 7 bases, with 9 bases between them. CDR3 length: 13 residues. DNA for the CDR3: TGTGCCAGCAGTTTAAAATACGGCCAGCCCCAGCATTTT. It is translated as CASSLKYGQPQHF.

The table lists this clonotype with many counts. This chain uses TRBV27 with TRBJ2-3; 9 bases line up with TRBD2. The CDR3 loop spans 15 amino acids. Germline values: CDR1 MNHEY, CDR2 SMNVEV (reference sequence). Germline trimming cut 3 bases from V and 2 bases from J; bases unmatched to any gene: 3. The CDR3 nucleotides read TGTGCCAGCAGTTTCCTAGCGGGGTTCACAGATACGCAGTATTTT. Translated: CASSFLAGFTDTQYF.

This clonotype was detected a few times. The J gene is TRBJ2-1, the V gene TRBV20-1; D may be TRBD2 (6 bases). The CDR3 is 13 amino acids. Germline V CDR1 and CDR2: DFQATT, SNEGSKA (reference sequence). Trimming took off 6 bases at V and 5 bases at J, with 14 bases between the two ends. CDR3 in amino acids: CSARGPGDNEQFF. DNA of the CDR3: TGCAGTGCCCGCGGACCGGGGGACAATGAGCAGTTCTTC.

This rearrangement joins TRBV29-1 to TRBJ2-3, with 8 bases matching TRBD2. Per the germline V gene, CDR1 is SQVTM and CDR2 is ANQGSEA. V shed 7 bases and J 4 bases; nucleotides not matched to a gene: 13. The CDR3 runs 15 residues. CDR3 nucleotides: TGCAGCGGGAGAGGAGCGGGGGAGGTTGCAGATACGCAGTATTTT. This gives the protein CSGRGAGEVADTQYF.

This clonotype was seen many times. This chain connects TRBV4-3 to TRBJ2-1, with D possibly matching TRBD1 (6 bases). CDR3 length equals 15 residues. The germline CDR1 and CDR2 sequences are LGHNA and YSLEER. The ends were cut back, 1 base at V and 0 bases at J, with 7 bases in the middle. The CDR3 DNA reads TGCGCCAGCAGCCAAGCAGGGGTCTCCTACAATGAGCAGTTCTTC. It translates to CASSQAGVSYNEQFF.

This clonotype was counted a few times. CDR3 protein: CASSQGRGVQFF. In DNA form, the CDR3 reads TGCGCCAGCAGCCAAGGGAGGGGCGTGCAGTTCTTC. V gene TRBV4-3 combines with J gene TRBJ2-1; the D gene is possibly TRBD2 (6 bases). The CDR3 contains 12 residues. V lost 1 base and J 12 bases, leaving 10 bases between the germline ends. Looked up from germline, CDR1 is LGHNA and CDR2 is YSLEER.

The CDR3 DNA follows: TGTGCCAGCAGCTTAAGTGACAGGGGAGGGACAGATACGCAGTATTTT. As protein: CASSLSDRGGTDTQYF. This rearrangement joins TRBV7-2 to TRBJ2-3, with D tentatively TRBD1 (8 bases). This CDR3 is built from 16 residues. V lost 2 bases, J lost 3 bases, and 15 bases lay in between. The germline gives CDR1 SGHTA, CDR2 FQGNSA.

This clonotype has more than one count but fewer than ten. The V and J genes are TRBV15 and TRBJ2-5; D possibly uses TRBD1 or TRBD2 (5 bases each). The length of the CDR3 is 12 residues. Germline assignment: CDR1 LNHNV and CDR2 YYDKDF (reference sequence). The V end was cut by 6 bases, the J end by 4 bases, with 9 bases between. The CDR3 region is CATRGTRETQYF. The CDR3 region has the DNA TGTGCCACCAGAGGGACGAGAGAGACCCAGTACTTC.

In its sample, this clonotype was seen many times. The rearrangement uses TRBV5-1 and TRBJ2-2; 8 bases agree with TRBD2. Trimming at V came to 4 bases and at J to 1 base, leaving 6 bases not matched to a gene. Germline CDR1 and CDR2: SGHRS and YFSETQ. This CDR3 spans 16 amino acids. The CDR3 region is CASSPTLAVNTGELFF. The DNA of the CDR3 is TGCGCCAGCAGCCCGACACTAGCGGTGAACACCGGGGAGCTGTTTTTT.

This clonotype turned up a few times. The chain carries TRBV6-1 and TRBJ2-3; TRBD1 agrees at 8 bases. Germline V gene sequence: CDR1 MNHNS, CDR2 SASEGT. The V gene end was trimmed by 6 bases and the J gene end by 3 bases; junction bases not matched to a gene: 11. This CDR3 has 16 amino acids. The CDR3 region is CASRKDRAIGTDTQYF. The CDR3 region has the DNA TGTGCCAGCAGGAAGGACAGGGCCATAGGGACAGATACGCAGTATTTT.

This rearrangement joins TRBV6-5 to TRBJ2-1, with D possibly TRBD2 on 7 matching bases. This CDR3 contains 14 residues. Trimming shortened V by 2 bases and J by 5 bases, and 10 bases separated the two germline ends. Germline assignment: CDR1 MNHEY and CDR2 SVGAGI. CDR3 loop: CASSYRGGHNEQFF. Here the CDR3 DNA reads TGTGCCAGCAGTTACCGCGGGGGCCACAATGAGCAGTTCTTC.

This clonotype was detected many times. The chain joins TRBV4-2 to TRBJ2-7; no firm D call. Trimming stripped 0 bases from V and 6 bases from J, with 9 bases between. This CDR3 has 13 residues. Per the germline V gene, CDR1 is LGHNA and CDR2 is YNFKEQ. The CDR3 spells CASSQELHREQYF. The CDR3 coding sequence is TGTGCCAGCAGCCAAGAACTGCACCGCGAGCAGTACTTC.

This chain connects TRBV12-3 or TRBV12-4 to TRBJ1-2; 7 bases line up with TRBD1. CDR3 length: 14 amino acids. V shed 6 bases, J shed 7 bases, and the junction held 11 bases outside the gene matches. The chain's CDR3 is CASSPDRVESGYTF. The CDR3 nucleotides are TGTGCCAGCAGCCCCGACAGGGTGGAGTCTGGCTACACCTTC.

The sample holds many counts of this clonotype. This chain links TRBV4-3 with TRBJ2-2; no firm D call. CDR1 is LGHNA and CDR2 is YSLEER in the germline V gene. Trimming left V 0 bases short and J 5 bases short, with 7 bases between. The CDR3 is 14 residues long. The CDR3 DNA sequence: TGCGCCAGCAGCCAAGATAAGGTTACCGGGGAGCTGTTTTTT. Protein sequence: CASSQDKVTGELFF.

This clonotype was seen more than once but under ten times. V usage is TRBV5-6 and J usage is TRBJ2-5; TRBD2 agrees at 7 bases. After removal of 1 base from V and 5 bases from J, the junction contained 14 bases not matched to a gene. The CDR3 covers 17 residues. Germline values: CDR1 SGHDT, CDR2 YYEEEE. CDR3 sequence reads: CASSLNSGLGSVETQYF. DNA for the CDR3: TGTGCCAGCAGCTTGAATAGCGGGTTGGGCAGCGTCGAGACCCAGTACTTC.

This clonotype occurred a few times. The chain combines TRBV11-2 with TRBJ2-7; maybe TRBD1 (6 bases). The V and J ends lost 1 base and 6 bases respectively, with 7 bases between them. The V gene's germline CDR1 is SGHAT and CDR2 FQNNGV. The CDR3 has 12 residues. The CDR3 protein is CASSLVDSEQYF. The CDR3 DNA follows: TGTGCCAGCAGCTTAGTGGACAGCGAGCAGTACTTC.

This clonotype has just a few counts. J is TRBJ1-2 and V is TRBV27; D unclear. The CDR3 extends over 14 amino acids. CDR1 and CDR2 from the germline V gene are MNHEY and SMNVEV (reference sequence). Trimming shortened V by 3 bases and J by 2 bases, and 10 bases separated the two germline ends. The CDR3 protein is CASSLSTSNYGYTF. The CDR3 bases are TGTGCCAGCAGTTTGTCAACATCGAACTATGGCTACACCTTC.

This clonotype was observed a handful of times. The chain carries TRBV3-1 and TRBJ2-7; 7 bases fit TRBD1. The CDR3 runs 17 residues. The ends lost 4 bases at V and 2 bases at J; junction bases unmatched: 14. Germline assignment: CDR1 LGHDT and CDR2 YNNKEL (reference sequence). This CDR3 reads CASSPVVAGTATYEQYF. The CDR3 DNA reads TGTGCCAGCAGCCCAGTCGTCGCCGGGACAGCAACCTACGAGCAGTACTTC.

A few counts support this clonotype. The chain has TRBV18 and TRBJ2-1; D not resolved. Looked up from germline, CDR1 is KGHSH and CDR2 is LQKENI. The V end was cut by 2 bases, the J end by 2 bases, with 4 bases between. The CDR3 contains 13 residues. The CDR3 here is CASSPDAYNEQFF. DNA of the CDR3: TGTGCCAGCTCACCAGACGCCTACAATGAGCAGTTCTTC.

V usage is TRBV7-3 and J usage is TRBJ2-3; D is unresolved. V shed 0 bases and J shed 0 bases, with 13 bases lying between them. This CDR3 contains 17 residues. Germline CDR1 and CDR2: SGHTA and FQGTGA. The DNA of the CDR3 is TGTGCCAGCAGCTTAACGTTTGGGGAACCTAGCACAGATACGCAGTATTTT. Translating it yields CASSLTFGEPSTDTQYF.

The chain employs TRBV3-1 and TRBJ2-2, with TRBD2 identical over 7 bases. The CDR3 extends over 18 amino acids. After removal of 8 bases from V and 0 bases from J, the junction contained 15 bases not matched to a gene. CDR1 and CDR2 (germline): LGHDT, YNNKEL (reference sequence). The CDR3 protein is CASGGGPSRGPNTGELFF. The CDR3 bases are TGTGCCAGCGGGGGGGGACCGTCAAGGGGCCCGAACACCGGGGAGCTGTTTTTT. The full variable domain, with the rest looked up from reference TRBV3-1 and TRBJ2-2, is DTAVSQTPKYLVTQMGNDKSIKCEQNLGHDTMYWYKQDSKKFLKIMFSYNNKELIINETVPNRFSPKSPDKAHLNLHINSLELGDSAVYFCASGGGPSRGPNTGELFFGEGSRLTVL.